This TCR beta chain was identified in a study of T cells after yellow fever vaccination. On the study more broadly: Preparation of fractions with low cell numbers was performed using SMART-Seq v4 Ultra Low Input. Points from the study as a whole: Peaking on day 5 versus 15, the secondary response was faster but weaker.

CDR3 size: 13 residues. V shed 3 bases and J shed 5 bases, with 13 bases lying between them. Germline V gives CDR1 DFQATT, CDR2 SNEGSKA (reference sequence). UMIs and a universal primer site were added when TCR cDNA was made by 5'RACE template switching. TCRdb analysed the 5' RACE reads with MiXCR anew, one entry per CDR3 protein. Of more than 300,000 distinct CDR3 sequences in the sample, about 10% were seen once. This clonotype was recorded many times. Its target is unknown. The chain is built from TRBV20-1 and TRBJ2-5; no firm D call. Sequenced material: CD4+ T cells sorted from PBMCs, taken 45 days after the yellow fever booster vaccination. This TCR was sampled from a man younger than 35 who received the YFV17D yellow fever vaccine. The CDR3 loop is CSARSPPRETQYF. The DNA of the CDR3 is TGCAGTGCTAGGAGCCCCCCCAGGGAGACCCAGTACTTC.